This TCR beta chain appears in the sequencing data of a study of PD-1 blockade in classical Hodgkin lymphoma. Every patient was affected by relapse after autologous stem cell transplantation, while exposure to brentuximab vedotin was not uniform. Note on this clone: Its antigen remains unidentified.

Method: immunoSEQ multiplex PCR; TCRdb's copy keeps in-frame clones and lacks some. The table has about 25,000 clones, roughly 80% seen once; the top ten hold approximately 6.4%. Findings and limits, study-wide: At baseline, newly diagnosed patients reportedly showed less TCR diversity than healthy donors.

This TCR derives from a human donor with classical Hodgkin lymphoma. Sequencing was performed on peripheral blood mononuclear cells (PBMCs), taken at baseline.

CDR3 coding DNA: TGTGCCATCAGTTCTCGGACAGAATTTAAAATGAACACTGAAGCTTTCTTT. Its translation: CAISSRTEFKMNTEAFF. V and J are TRBV10-3 and TRBJ1-1, with TRBD1 as a possible D gene (6 bases). Trimming took off 5 bases at V and 0 bases at J, with 19 bases between the two ends. CDR1 is ENHRY, CDR2 SYGVKD, per germline. The CDR3 spans 17 residues.